The next 29 T cell receptor beta chains were all read from a single sample in a study of low-dose radiotherapy and immunotherapy resistance in tumors. First-strand cDNA relied on TRAV- and TRBV-specific primers spanning alpha and beta chains. The PCR that amplified TCRs ran for around 21 cycles, relying on a constant-region primer and a V-primer adapter. TCRdb independently ran MiXCR on the reads; one entry per CDR3 protein. The sample shows some 15,000 distinct CDR3 sequences, roughly 48% of them seen only once. These TCRs come from a human donor with advanced metastatic prostate, ovarian, gallbladder or colorectal cancer (not recorded which). This table probably holds off-target reads from a library built for another chain.

This clonotype came up a few times. V gene TRBV7-9 combines with J gene TRBJ2-5, with D unclear. Germline V gene sequence: CDR1 SEHNR, CDR2 FQNEAQ (reference sequence). The CDR3 contains 15 residues. Trimming pared 6 bases from V and 0 bases from J, leaving 14 bases between. The CDR3 nucleotides are TGTGCCAGCAGTCCCTCCGGGCCCTACCAAGAGACCCAGTACTTC. It specifies CASSPSGPYQETQYF.

The rearrangement uses TRBV2 and TRBJ2-1; the D call may be TRBD1 or TRBD2 (5 bases each). This CDR3 is 14 amino acids long. V lost 7 bases, J lost 3 bases, and 13 bases lay in between. Germline V CDR1 and CDR2: SNHLY, FYNNEI. For the CDR3, the DNA is TGTGCCAGCACCCCCGGGGCAGGCTACAATGAGCAGTTCTTC. It yields the protein CASTPGAGYNEQFF. Together with reference TRBV2 and TRBJ2-1, the CDR3 gives the full variable domain: EPEVTQTPSHQVTQMGQEVILRCVPISNHLYFYWYRQILGQKVEFLVSFYNNEISEKSEIFDDQFSVERPDGSNFTLKIRSTKLEDSAMYFCASTPGAGYNEQFFGPGTRLTVL.

This chain connects TRBV2 to TRBJ2-5, with 7 bases lining up with TRBD2. Germline CDR1 and CDR2: SNHLY and FYNNEI. The CDR3 contains 13 residues. J was trimmed by 4 bases and V by 3 bases; bases with no gene match: 2. The CDR3 loop reads CASSEPSGETQYF. The DNA of the CDR3 is TGTGCCAGCAGTGAGCCTAGCGGAGAGACCCAGTACTTC.

The genes are TRBV19 and TRBJ2-3; D is ambiguous. V was cut by 3 bases and J by 6 bases, with 13 bases left in between. Germline V gene data show CDR1 as LNHDA and CDR2 as SQIVND (reference sequence). The CDR3 runs 14 residues. In nucleotides, the CDR3 is TGTGCCAGTAGTATTTCAGGACGGGCGGATACGCAGTATTTT. Translated, it gives CASSISGRADTQYF.

This chain joins TRBV27 and TRBJ2-1; D is unclear. The CDR3 has 12 residues. The germline gives CDR1 MNHEY, CDR2 SMNVEV (reference sequence). The V and J ends lost 5 bases and 8 bases respectively, with 10 bases between them. The CDR3 sequence: CASSALGDEQFF. CDR3 nucleotides: TGTGCCAGCAGTGCCCTAGGCGATGAGCAGTTCTTC.

This clonotype was seen a few times. The chain is built from TRBV12-3 or TRBV12-4 and TRBJ1-2, with 8 nucleotides matching TRBD1. The CDR3 sequence is 14 residues long. The ends lost 6 bases at V and 4 bases at J; junction bases unmatched: 7. CDR3 residues: CASSGQGGVYGYTF. CDR3 nucleotide sequence: TGTGCCAGCAGCGGACAGGGAGGTGTCTATGGCTACACCTTC.

This clonotype has only a few counts. The chain carries TRBV7-9 and TRBJ1-2; TRBD1 matches at 7 bases. Looked up from germline, CDR1 is SEHNR and CDR2 is FQNEAQ (reference sequence). The CDR3 has 15 residues. J gave up 6 bases and V 4 bases, and 11 bases lay outside the gene matches. The CDR3 loop is CASSSLDRRLHGYTF. DNA for the CDR3: TGTGCCAGCAGCTCACTGGACAGGAGACTTCATGGCTACACCTTC. Drawing the rest from reference TRBV7-9 and TRBJ1-2, the complete variable domain is DTGVSQNPRHKITKRGQNVTFRCDPISEHNRLYWYRQTLGQGPEFLTYFQNEAQLEKSRLLSDRFSAERPKGSFSTLEIQRTEQGDSAMYLCASSSLDRRLHGYTFGSGTRLTVV.

This rearrangement joins TRBV5-4 to TRBJ2-3; no clear D. V was trimmed by 6 bases and J by 2 bases, leaving 10 bases between them. The germline V gene has CDR1 SGHNT and CDR2 YYREEE (reference sequence). The CDR3 runs to 13 residues. CDR3 bases: TGTGCCAGCACTCACACGGACACAGATACGCAGTATTTT. It codes for CASTHTDTDTQYF.

The chain links TRBV7-3 to TRBJ1-2; TRBD1 is a possible D gene (5 bases). The V end lost 5 bases, the J end lost 0 bases, and 10 bases lay between the germline ends. The CDR3 loop spans 14 amino acids. Germline CDR1 reads SGHTA; CDR2 reads FQGTGA. The CDR3, as DNA: TGTGCCAGCAGCCCGACAGAAGCTAACTATGGCTACACCTTC. This encodes CASSPTEANYGYTF.

This chain links TRBV7-9 with TRBJ2-3; 10 positions match TRBD2. Germline assignment: CDR1 SEHNR and CDR2 FQNEAQ (reference sequence). Trimming cost V 4 bases and J 1 base; bases outside gene matches: 5. The CDR3 sequence is 16 residues long. This chain's CDR3 is CASSSYSGRGTDTQYF. The CDR3 DNA is TGTGCCAGCAGCTCCTACAGCGGGAGGGGCACAGATACGCAGTATTTT.

The chain joins TRBV5-1 to TRBJ1-3; 8 bases align to TRBD1. The CDR3 extends over 16 amino acids. Germline loops: CDR1 SGHRS, CDR2 YFSETQ. V was pared by 3 bases and J by 4 bases, with 9 bases of the junction left unmatched. The CDR3 spells CASSSSGTGRGNTIYF. In nucleotides, the CDR3 is TGCGCCAGCAGCTCCTCCGGGACAGGTAGAGGAAACACCATATATTTT. The full variable domain, with the rest looked up from reference TRBV5-1 and TRBJ1-3, is KAGVTQTPRYLIKTRGQQVTLSCSPISGHRSVSWYQQTPGQGLQFLFEYFSETQRNKGNFPGRFSGRQFSNSRSEMNVSTLELGDSALYLCASSSSGTGRGNTIYFGEGSWLTVV.

The table lists this clonotype with a count of one. This chain links TRBV5-5 with TRBJ1-4; no definite D call. The V end lost 4 bases, the J end lost 1 base, and 8 bases lay between the germline ends. Germline V gene data show CDR1 as SGHKS and CDR2 as YYEKEE (reference sequence). CDR3 length: 14 amino acids. Written as DNA, the CDR3 is TGTGCCAGCAGCGATCTAATAACTAATGAAAAACTGTTTTTT. Protein sequence: CASSDLITNEKLFF.

This chain uses TRBV5-1 with TRBJ2-7, with a tentative D call TRBD1 (5 bases). CDR1 and CDR2 (germline): SGHRS, YFSETQ. The CDR3 runs 14 residues. V gave up 1 base and J gave up 7 bases, with 15 bases separating them. CDR3 loop: CASSLPGPQEEQYF. In DNA, the CDR3 is TGCGCCAGCAGCTTGCCAGGGCCTCAGGAGGAGCAGTACTTC.

The chain recombines TRBV27 with TRBJ2-5, with TRBD2 matching 8 bases. There are 13 residues in the CDR3. V dropped 8 bases and J dropped 5; count of bases not matched to a gene: 7. Germline assignment: CDR1 MNHEY and CDR2 SMNVEV (reference sequence). The CDR3 region is CASGAGGGETQYF. The CDR3 bases are TGTGCCAGCGGCGCGGGAGGAGGTGAGACCCAGTACTTC.

This clonotype has just a few counts. The CDR3 DNA reads as TGTGCGCGCACTTCGAGGAACACTGAAGCTTTCTTT. It encodes CARTSRNTEAFF. The chain uses TRBV21-1 and TRBJ1-1. TRBV21-1 is given as a pseudogene. CDR3 length: 12 residues.

The chain carries TRBV5-1 and TRBJ2-4; D may be TRBD2 (6 bases). Germline loops: CDR1 SGHRS, CDR2 YFSETQ. Trimming shortened V by 0 bases and J by 7 bases, and 14 bases separated the two germline ends. CDR3 length: 15 residues. DNA of the CDR3: TGCGCCAGCAGCTTGGCCGGGGGTTCGGGGAACATTCAGTACTTC. The encoded protein is CASSLAGGSGNIQYF.

Comment on this clonotype: The junction departs from the called germline gene at one end, perhaps through a read error. The J gene is TRBJ2-7, the V gene TRBV30, with TRBD1 as a possible D gene (6 bases). In germline, CDR1 is GTSNPN, CDR2 SVGIG (reference sequence). The CDR3 is 12 amino acids. The CDR3 loop reads CAWSDRDTASKF. The CDR3 bases are TGTGCCTGGAGTGACCGGGACACGGCCTCGAAGTTC.

CDR3 sequence reads: CASSDGLALHF. As DNA, the CDR3 is TGTGCCAGCAGTGACGGACTCGCCCTCCACTTT. The chain has TRBV6-5 and TRBJ1-6; D remains ambiguous. The CDR3 is 11 amino acids. The germline gives CDR1 MNHEY, CDR2 SVGAGI. Trimming stripped 5 bases from V and 14 bases from J, with 10 bases between.

This rearrangement joins TRBV12-3 or TRBV12-4 to TRBJ2-5; 7 nucleotides align to TRBD1. CDR3 length: 14 residues. With 6 bases clipped from V and 1 base from J, the junction kept 5 bases outside the gene matches. This CDR3 reads CASSQDRSQETQYF. For the CDR3, the DNA is TGTGCCAGCAGCCAGGACAGGAGCCAAGAGACCCAGTACTTC.

This clonotype occurred a few times. CDR3 sequence (DNA): TGCGCCAGCAGCCAGGCGCCGGGACAGGGGGCAGGTGGCTACACCTTC. This gives the protein CASSQAPGQGAGGYTF. The V and J genes are TRBV4-1 and TRBJ1-2; 12 nucleotides line up with TRBD1. CDR3 length: 16 residues. Germline V gene data show CDR1 as MGHRA and CDR2 as YSYEKL. Germline trimming cut 3 bases from V and 7 bases from J; bases unmatched to any gene: 9.

J is TRBJ2-7 and V is TRBV10-3; D is perhaps TRBD1 (6 bases). This CDR3 is 13 amino acids long. CDR1 and CDR2 (germline): ENHRY, SYGVKD. The V and J ends lost 8 bases and 3 bases respectively, with 14 bases between them. The CDR3 DNA reads as TGTGCCATCTCGGGACAAGAAATCTACGAGCAGTACTTC. It translates to CAISGQEIYEQYF.

This chain joins TRBV2 and TRBJ1-5; D might be TRBD1 (5 bases). CDR1 is SNHLY, CDR2 FYNNEI, per germline. The CDR3 totals 14 residues. V lost 1 base, J lost 6 bases, and 10 bases lay in between. In DNA, the CDR3 is TGTGCCAGCAGTGAAGAGCGGGGGTTTCAGCCCCAGCATTTT. It translates to CASSEERGFQPQHF.

The J gene is TRBJ2-7, the V gene TRBV2; TRBD1 aligns across 11 bases. Germline V gives CDR1 SNHLY, CDR2 FYNNEI. V was pared by 9 bases and J by 4 bases, with 2 bases of the junction left unmatched. The CDR3 spans 12 residues. This CDR3 reads CARGTGGYEQYF. CDR3 DNA: TGTGCCAGGGGGACAGGGGGGTACGAGCAGTACTTC.

This clonotype was detected only a few times. The J gene is TRBJ2-5, the V gene TRBV5-4; unclear D gene. CDR1 SGHNT and CDR2 YYREEE come from the germline V gene (reference sequence). Trimming removed 2 bases at V and 5 bases at J, with 16 bases between. The CDR3 totals 15 residues. The CDR3 spells CASSFDPLGDETQYF. The CDR3 nucleotides are TGTGCCAGCAGCTTTGACCCCCTCGGTGATGAGACCCAGTACTTC.

This clonotype was detected only a few times. The chain employs TRBV5-6 and TRBJ2-1, with D perhaps TRBD1 or TRBD2 (5 bases each). This CDR3 has 12 amino acids. Trimming removed 2 bases at V and 10 bases at J, with 10 bases between. Germline CDR1 and CDR2: SGHDT and YYEEEE. The CDR3 loop reads CASSFTGPEQFF. The CDR3 region has the DNA TGTGCCAGCAGCTTCACGGGGCCGGAGCAGTTCTTC.

In nucleotides, the CDR3 is TGTGCCAGCTCATCCACGGGCCATGAGCAGTTCTTC. This encodes CASSSTGHEQFF. The V and J genes are TRBV18 and TRBJ2-1, with D unclear. The CDR3 sequence is 12 residues long. CDR1 is KGHSH and CDR2 is LQKENI in the germline V gene. Trimming pared 5 bases from V and 8 bases from J, leaving 10 bases between.

The rearrangement uses TRBV7-2 and TRBJ2-5, with D perhaps matching TRBD1 (7 bases). V was pared by 6 bases and J by 5 bases, with 13 bases between. This CDR3 has 13 amino acids. The germline V gene encodes CDR1 SGHTA and CDR2 FQGNSA. CDR3 nucleotides: TGTGCCAGCAGTATATCAGGGGGGGAGACCCAGTACTTC. As protein: CASSISGGETQYF.

V and J are TRBV20-1 and TRBJ2-1, with 9 bases fitting TRBD1. CDR3 size: 15 residues. The junction had 8 bases not matched to a gene; V was cut back by 2 bases and J by 6 bases. CDR1 and CDR2 (germline): DFQATT, SNEGSKA (reference sequence). CDR3 DNA sequence: TGCAGTGCTAGAAAGGGACAGGGAGTCGGCAATGAGCAGTTCTTC. It encodes CSARKGQGVGNEQFF.

The V and J genes are TRBV5-1 and TRBJ2-1, with D maybe TRBD2 (7 bases). Germline lookup yields CDR1 SGHRS and CDR2 YFSETQ. The CDR3 has 15 residues. Trimming stripped 0 bases from V and 10 bases from J, with 17 bases between. The CDR3 loop reads CASSLEGGGPSEQFF. In DNA form, the CDR3 reads TGCGCCAGCAGCTTGGAGGGGGGAGGGCCGTCCGAGCAGTTCTTC.